A selection of T cell receptor beta chains follows, all from one sample in a study of CD4 T cells in relation to SARS-CoV-2 and coronaviruses. These receptors lack a known antigen. The assay was immunoSEQ multiplex PCR, and TCRdb's table has in-frame clones only and misses some. The table records tens of thousands of clones, 84% of them present only once. Source material: naive CD4+ T cells from PBMCs, cultured in vitro. The receptor source for this set is an adult with COVID-19. The CDR3 runs from the conserved cysteine through the conserved F or W. The order of the fields is V gene, clone size, J gene, D gene, CDR3 protein, CDR3 DNA. The D gene is left open where the match is weak. A clone size is listed for some rows: how often the clone was seen (once, few, many), or a class if it is expanded.

>TRBV11-2|.|TRBJ2-1|.
CASSSGPKNEQFF
TGTGCCAGCAGCTCGGGCCCGAAGAATGAGCAGTTCTTC
>TRBV7-3|.|TRBJ2-5|TRBD2
CASSPGQRGVQETQYF
TGTGCCAGCAGCCCTGGTCAGCGGGGAGTCCAAGAGACCCAGTACTTC
>TRBV7-9|.|TRBJ1-1|.
CASRGVGYTEAFF
TGTGCCAGCAGGGGGGTCGGCTACACTGAAGCTTTCTTT
>TRBV5-5|.|TRBJ2-5|TRBD1
CASSKDRDSQETQYF
TGTGCCAGCAGCAAAGACCGGGACAGTCAAGAGACCCAGTACTTC
>TRBV18|.|TRBJ2-5|TRBD1
CASSPRLDRGRETQYF
TGTGCCAGCTCACCACGTCTTGACAGGGGGCGAGAGACCCAGTACTTC
>TRBV19|large|TRBJ1-5|.
CASKGRQGNYSNQPQHF
TGTGCCAGTAAAGGGCGCCAGGGGAACTATAGCAATCAGCCCCAGCATTTT
>TRBV28|.|TRBJ1-2|.
CASGSYGYTF
TGTGCCAGCGGCTCATATGGCTACACCTTC
>TRBV7-8|.|TRBJ1-1|.
CASSPFPGWGNTEAFF
TGTGCCAGCAGCCCTTTCCCGGGCTGGGGGAACACTGAAGCTTTCTTT
>TRBV9|.|TRBJ2-3|TRBD2
CASSVVAGYTDTQYF
TGTGCCAGCAGCGTAGTAGCGGGTTACACAGATACGCAGTATTTT
>TRBV28|few|TRBJ1-5|.
CASSLGGVSSPQHF
TGTGCCAGCAGTTTAGGTGGGGTCTCCAGCCCCCAGCATTTT
>TRBV5-1|.|TRBJ2-1|.
CASSLVRPQRHEQFF
TGCGCCAGCAGCTTGGTAAGACCCCAACGCCATGAGCAGTTCTTC
>TRBV25-1|.|TRBJ2-3|TRBD2
CASSEALAGTRSTQYF
TGTGCCAGCAGTGAAGCGTTAGCGGGGACGCGTAGTACGCAGTATTTT
>TRBV11-2|.|TRBJ2-3|TRBD2
CASSLGVVSGRESTDTQYF
TGTGCCAGCAGCTTGGGGGTAGTTAGCGGGAGGGAGAGCACAGATACGCAGTATTTT
>TRBV24-1|.|TRBJ2-2|.
CATSDLKRNTGELFF
TGTGCCACCAGTGATTTGAAGCGGAACACCGGGGAGCTGTTTTTT
>TRBV19|.|TRBJ2-3|.
CASRAWGDGGTDTQYF
TGTGCCAGTAGAGCTTGGGGGGACGGGGGCACAGATACGCAGTATTTT
>TRBV7-2|.|TRBJ2-1|TRBD1
CASSLEAVRGNNEQFF
TGTGCCAGCAGCTTAGAGGCGGTCAGGGGGAACAATGAGCAGTTCTTC
>TRBV25-1|few|TRBJ2-7|.
CASGRQFYEQYF
TGTGCCAGCGGGCGCCAATTCTACGAGCAGTACTTC
>TRBV7-9|.|TRBJ2-3|.
CASSPGLSTDTQYF
TGTGCCAGCAGTCCTGGACTTAGCACAGATACGCAGTATTTT
>TRBV12-1|.|TRBJ2-5|.
CASSHIAGGETQYF
TGTGCCAGCAGCCATATAGCGGGAGGAGAGACCCAGTACTTC
>TRBV9|.|TRBJ1-4|.
CASSVSGHATNEKLFF
TGTGCCAGCAGCGTTTCAGGTCATGCAACTAATGAAAAACTGTTTTTT
>TRBV7-2|once|TRBJ2-2|.
CASSLVGSGTPKSGELFF
TGTGCCAGCAGCTTAGTCGGGTCAGGGACTCCGAAGTCCGGGGAGCTGTTTTTT
>TRBV20-1|.|TRBJ1-2|.
CSARSEWGYTF
TGCAGTGCTAGATCGGAGTGGGGCTACACCTTC
>TRBV5-5|.|TRBJ2-3|TRBD2
CASSWRGGLGTDTQYF
TGTGCCAGCAGCTGGAGGGGGGGACTAGGCACAGATACGCAGTATTTT
>TRBV3-1/TRBV3-2|.|TRBJ2-3|.
CASSQAGADTQYF
TGTGCCAGCAGCCAAGCCGGCGCAGATACGCAGTATTTT
>TRBV28|.|TRBJ2-1|TRBD2
CASSLISGRANEQFF
TGTGCCAGCAGTTTAATTAGCGGGAGGGCCAATGAGCAGTTCTTC
>TRBV2|once|TRBJ2-3|.
CASSRSGIAVFSGTDTQYF
TGTGCCAGCAGTAGGTCGGGAATCGCCGTCTTTTCTGGCACAGATACGCAGTATTTT
>TRBV18|few|TRBJ2-1|TRBD1
CASSPPPGQYNEQFF
TGTGCCAGCTCACCACCTCCGGGACAGTACAATGAGCAGTTCTTC
>TRBV30|.|TRBJ1-3|.
CAWMSDAGNTIYF
TGTGCCTGGATGTCAGACGCGGGAAACACCATATATTTT
>TRBV10-3|.|TRBJ2-3|TRBD2
CAIRVGTSGSRDTQYF
TGTGCCATCAGGGTGGGGACTAGCGGGAGTAGAGATACGCAGTATTTT
>TRBV18|.|TRBJ2-7|.
CASSPPASYEQYF
TGTGCCAGCTCACCCCCAGCCTCCTACGAGCAGTACTTC
>TRBV9|.|TRBJ2-7|TRBD2
CASSGHSGLAGGRSYEQYF
TGTGCCAGCAGCGGACACTCGGGACTAGCGGGAGGTCGCTCCTACGAGCAGTACTTC
>TRBV7-2|few|TRBJ1-2|.
CASRDARNGGLLYFYGYTF
TGTGCCAGCAGGGACGCCCGGAACGGGGGGTTGTTGTATTTCTATGGCTACACCTTC
>TRBV6-5|.|TRBJ1-2|.
CASSYIPNYGYTF
TGTGCCAGCAGTTATATCCCTAACTATGGCTACACCTTC
>TRBV4-1|once|TRBJ2-1|TRBD2
CASSQVLAGRGNEQFF
TGCGCCAGCAGCCAAGTGTTAGCGGGACGGGGCAATGAGCAGTTCTTC
>TRBV28|.|TRBJ1-6|TRBD1
CASQPGTGNSPLHF
TGTGCCAGCCAACCCGGGACAGGAAATTCACCCCTCCACTTT
>TRBV18|.|TRBJ2-7|.
CASSPGGQTYEQYF
TGTGCCAGCTCACCGGGCGGGCAAACCTACGAGCAGTACTTC
>TRBV4-3|.|TRBJ2-7|TRBD2
CASSQDLIAGGYEQYF
TGCGCCAGCAGCCAAGATCTAATCGCGGGAGGCTACGAGCAGTACTTC
>TRBV19|few|TRBJ1-3|.
CATISSGNTIYF
TGTGCCACCATAAGCTCTGGAAACACCATATATTTT
>TRBV18|.|TRBJ1-2|.
CASSPDSAPSNYGYTF
TGTGCCAGCTCACCGGACAGCGCCCCTTCTAACTATGGCTACACCTTC
>TRBV27|.|TRBJ2-7|.
CASSPPTRNYEQYF
TGTGCCAGCAGCCCTCCGACTAGAAACTACGAGCAGTACTTC
>TRBV7-2|.|TRBJ2-5|.
CASSLGLGRPETQYF
TGTGCCAGCAGCTTAGGGCTCGGAAGACCAGAGACCCAGTACTTC
>TRBV28|.|TRBJ1-1|.
CASSLYGGLNTEAFF
TGTGCCAGCAGTTTATATGGGGGATTAAACACTGAAGCTTTCTTT
>TRBV30|.|TRBJ1-4|TRBD1
CAWSVNGGTATNEKLFF
TGTGCCTGGAGTGTAAATGGGGGGACAGCAACTAATGAAAAACTGTTTTTT
>TRBV6-2/TRBV6-3|once|TRBJ2-7|TRBD2
CASSYGTSGLSYEQYF
TGTGCCAGCAGTTACGGGACTAGCGGCCTATCCTACGAGCAGTACTTC
>TRBV9|.|TRBJ2-5|TRBD2
CASSAGTSDRETQYF
TGTGCCAGCAGCGCCGGGACTAGCGATCGAGAGACCCAGTACTTC
>TRBV5-5|.|TRBJ2-1|.
CASSSTLTYNEQFF
TGTGCCAGCAGCTCAACGCTTACCTACAATGAGCAGTTCTTC
>TRBV15|.|TRBJ1-2|TRBD1
CATSRDAGGHGYTF
TGTGCCACCAGCAGAGACGCAGGGGGCCATGGCTACACCTTC
>TRBV10-3|.|TRBJ2-2|TRBD1
CAIRRQGETGELFF
TGTGCCATCAGGAGACAGGGGGAAACCGGGGAGCTGTTTTTT
>TRBV5-1|.|TRBJ1-2|.
CASSLVPQGNYGYTF
TGCGCCAGCAGCTTGGTCCCGCAGGGCAACTATGGCTACACCTTC
>TRBV29-1|.|TRBJ1-3|.
CSVVGRRGDRSGNTIYF
TGCAGCGTTGTGGGACGGAGGGGAGATCGCTCTGGAAACACCATATATTTT
>TRBV29-1|.|TRBJ2-1|TRBD2
CSARGTSGYNEQFF
TGCAGCGCCCGAGGGACTAGCGGGTACAATGAGCAGTTCTTC
>TRBV28|once|TRBJ2-1|TRBD2
CASSILAGGPYNEQFF
TGTGCCAGCAGCATACTAGCGGGAGGACCCTACAATGAGCAGTTCTTC
>TRBV4-1|.|TRBJ2-2|.
CASSQVRGGELFF
TGCGCCAGCAGCCAAGTACGAGGCGGGGAGCTGTTTTTT
>TRBV18|.|TRBJ1-5|.
CASSTGHLMAQHF
TGTGCCAGCTCCACGGGACACCTAATGGCCCAGCATTTT
>TRBV10-3|.|TRBJ2-1|.
CAIGSGQSSYNEQFF
TGTGCCATCGGGTCTGGGCAGAGCTCCTACAATGAGCAGTTCTTC
>TRBV20-1|.|TRBJ1-1|.
CSGRSDTEAFF
TGCAGTGGACGTTCGGACACTGAAGCTTTCTTT
>TRBV30|.|TRBJ1-3|.
CALSPGTREISGNTIYF
TGTGCCCTCTCACCCGGGACACGGGAGATATCTGGAAACACCATATATTTT
>TRBV18|.|TRBJ2-7|.
CASSPRGSDYEQYF
TGTGCCAGCTCACCACGGGGTTCCGACTACGAGCAGTACTTC
>TRBV5-5|.|TRBJ1-6|.
CASSLNRGSLISPLHF
TGTGCCAGCAGCTTGAATAGGGGCAGCTTGATTTCACCCCTCCACTTT